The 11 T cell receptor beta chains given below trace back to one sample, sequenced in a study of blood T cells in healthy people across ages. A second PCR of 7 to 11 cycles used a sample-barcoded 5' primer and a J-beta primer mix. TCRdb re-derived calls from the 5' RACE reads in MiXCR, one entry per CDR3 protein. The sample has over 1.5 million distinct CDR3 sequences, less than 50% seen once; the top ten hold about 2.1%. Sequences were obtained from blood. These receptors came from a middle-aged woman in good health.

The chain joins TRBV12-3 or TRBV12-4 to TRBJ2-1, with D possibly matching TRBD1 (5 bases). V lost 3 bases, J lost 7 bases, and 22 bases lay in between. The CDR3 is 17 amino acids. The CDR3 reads CASSFYRVDGRGNEQFF. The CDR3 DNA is TGTGCCAGCAGTTTTTATCGCGTGGACGGTAGGGGTAATGAGCAGTTCTTC.

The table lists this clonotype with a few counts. The CDR3 spells CASSQQGGAGELFF. CDR3 nucleotides: TGTGCCAGCAGCCAACAGGGGGGGGCCGGGGAGCTGTTTTTT. This chain connects TRBV7-2 to TRBJ2-2, with D maybe TRBD1 (8 bases). V shed 5 bases and J shed 6 bases, with 13 bases lying between them. The CDR3 consists of 14 residues. Per germline, CDR1 SGHTA and CDR2 FQGNSA.

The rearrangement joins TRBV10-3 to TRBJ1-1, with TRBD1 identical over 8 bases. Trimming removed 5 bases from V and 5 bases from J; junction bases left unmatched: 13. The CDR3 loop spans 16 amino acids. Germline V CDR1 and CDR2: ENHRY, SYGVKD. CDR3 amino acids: CAISSGQGASWTEAFF. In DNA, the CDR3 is TGTGCCATCAGTAGCGGGCAGGGGGCGTCGTGGACTGAAGCTTTCTTT.

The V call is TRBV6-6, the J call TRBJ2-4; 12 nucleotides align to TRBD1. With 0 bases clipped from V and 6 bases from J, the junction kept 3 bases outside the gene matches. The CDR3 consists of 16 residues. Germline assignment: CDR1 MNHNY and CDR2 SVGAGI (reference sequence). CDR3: CASSYSGTGGLNIQYF. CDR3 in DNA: TGTGCCAGCAGTTACTCGGGGACAGGGGGCTTAAACATTCAGTACTTC.

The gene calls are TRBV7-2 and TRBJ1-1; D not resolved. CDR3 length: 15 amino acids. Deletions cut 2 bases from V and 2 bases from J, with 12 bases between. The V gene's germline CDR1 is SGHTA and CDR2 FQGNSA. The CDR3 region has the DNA TGTGCCAGCAGCTTAAAAGGGAGCCTTAACACTGAAGCTTTCTTT. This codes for CASSLKGSLNTEAFF.

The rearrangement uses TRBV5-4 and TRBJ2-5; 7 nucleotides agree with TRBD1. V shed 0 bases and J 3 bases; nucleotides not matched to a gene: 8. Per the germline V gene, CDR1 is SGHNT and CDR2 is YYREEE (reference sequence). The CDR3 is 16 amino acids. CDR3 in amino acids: CASSLEGPDRKETQYF. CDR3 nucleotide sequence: TGTGCCAGCAGCTTGGAAGGCCCGGACAGGAAAGAGACCCAGTACTTC.

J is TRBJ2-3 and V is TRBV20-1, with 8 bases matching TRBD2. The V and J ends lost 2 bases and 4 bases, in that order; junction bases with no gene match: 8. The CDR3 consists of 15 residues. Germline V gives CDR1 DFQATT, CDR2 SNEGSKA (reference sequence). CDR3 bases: TGCAGTGCTAGAAGGCGGGGGGCCCTCCCAGATACGCAGTATTTT. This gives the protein CSARRRGALPDTQYF.

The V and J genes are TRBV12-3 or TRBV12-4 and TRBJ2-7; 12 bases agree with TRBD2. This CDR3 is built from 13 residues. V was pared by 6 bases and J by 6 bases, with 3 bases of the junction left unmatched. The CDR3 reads CASRPGLAGEQYF. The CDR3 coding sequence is TGTGCCAGCAGACCGGGACTAGCGGGCGAGCAGTACTTC.

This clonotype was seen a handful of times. The CDR3 nucleotides read TGTGCCAGCAGCGAACGACACAACGTCCTGACTTTC. It codes for CASSERHNVLTF. This sequence joins TRBV9 and TRBJ2-6; no firm D call. CDR3 length: 12 amino acids. Germline-derived CDR1 and CDR2 are SGDLS and YYNGEE. V was clipped by 3 bases and J by 9 bases, with 7 bases between them. Full variable domain (remainder filled in from reference TRBV9 and TRBJ2-6): DSGVTQTPKHLITATGQRVTLRCSPRSGDLSVYWYQQSLDQGLQFLIQYYNGEERAKGNILERFSAQQFPDLHSELNLSSLELGDSALYFCASSERHNVLTFGAGSRLTVL.

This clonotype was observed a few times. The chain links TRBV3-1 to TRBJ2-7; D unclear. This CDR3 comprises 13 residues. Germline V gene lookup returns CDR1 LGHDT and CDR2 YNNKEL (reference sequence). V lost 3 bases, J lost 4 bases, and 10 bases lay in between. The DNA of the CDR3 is TGTGCCAGCAGCCATCCAACAGAATACGAGCAGTACTTC. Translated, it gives CASSHPTEYEQYF.

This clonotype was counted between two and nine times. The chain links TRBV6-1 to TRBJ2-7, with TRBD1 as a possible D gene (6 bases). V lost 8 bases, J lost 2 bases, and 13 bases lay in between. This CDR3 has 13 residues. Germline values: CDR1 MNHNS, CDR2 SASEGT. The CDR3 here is CASPSGQTYEQYF. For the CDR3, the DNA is TGTGCCAGCCCTTCCGGACAGACCTACGAGCAGTACTTC.